This TCR beta chain was sequenced for a study of OX40 agonist ivuxolimab in advanced cancers. Study information: A male proportion of approximately 80% was recorded, with mean age roughly 60 years and range about 20 to 90.

Notes on the study in general: There was clonal expansion of CD4+ and CD8+ blood T cells by week 6 at 0.1 to 3.0 mg/kg.

V lost 5 bases and J 10 bases, leaving 17 bases between the germline ends. Germline V gene sequence: CDR1 MNHNS, CDR2 SASEGT. CDR3 length: 14 amino acids. TCRdb's copy holds only in-frame clones and misses some; the assay was immunoSEQ multiplex PCR. The sample contains around 15,000 clones, 65% to 80% of which appear only once. About this clone: Its target is unknown.

V is TRBV6-1 and J is TRBJ1-4, with D hard to call. Sample: CD4+ or CD8+ T cells sorted from blood, taken in a trial of the OX40 agonist ivuxolimab. This receptor was taken from an adult with an advanced solid tumor such as melanoma, head and neck, liver or kidney cancer. Written as DNA, the CDR3 is TGTGCCAGCAGTCCCGGGATCCCACGGGGAAAACTGTTTTTT. The encoded protein is CASSPGIPRGKLFF.